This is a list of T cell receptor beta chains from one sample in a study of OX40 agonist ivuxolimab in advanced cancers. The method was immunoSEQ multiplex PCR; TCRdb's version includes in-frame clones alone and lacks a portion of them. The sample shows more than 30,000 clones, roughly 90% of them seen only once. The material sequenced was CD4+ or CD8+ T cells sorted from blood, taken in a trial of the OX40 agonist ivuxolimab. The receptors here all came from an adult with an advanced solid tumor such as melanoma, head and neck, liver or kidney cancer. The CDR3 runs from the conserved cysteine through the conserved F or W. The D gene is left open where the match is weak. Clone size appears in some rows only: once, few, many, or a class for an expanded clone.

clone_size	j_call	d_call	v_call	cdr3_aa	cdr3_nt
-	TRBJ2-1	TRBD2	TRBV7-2	CASSWGGLAGLNEQFF	TGTGCCAGCAGCTGGGGGGGACTAGCGGGATTGAATGAGCAGTTCTTC
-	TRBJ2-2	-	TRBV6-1	CASSEQLKGGHTGELFF	TGTGCCAGCAGCGAACAATTGAAGGGGGGACACACCGGGGAGCTGTTTTTT
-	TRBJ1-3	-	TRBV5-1	CASSSAASGNTIYF	TGCGCCAGCAGCAGCGCTGCTTCTGGAAACACCATATATTTT
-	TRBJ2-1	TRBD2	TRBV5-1	CASSLAGGGYNEQFF	TGCGCCAGCAGCTTAGCGGGAGGGGGTTACAATGAGCAGTTCTTC
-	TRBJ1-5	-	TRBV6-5	CASRGGSNQPQHF	TGTGCCAGCCGGGGGGGGAGTAATCAGCCCCAGCATTTT
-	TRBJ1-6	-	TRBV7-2	CASSYRALGSYNSPLHF	TGTGCCAGCAGCTACCGGGCCCTAGGATCCTATAATTCACCCCTCCACTTT
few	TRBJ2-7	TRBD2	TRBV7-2	CASSLGSGSSYEQYF	TGTGCCAGCAGCTTGGGTAGCGGGAGCTCCTACGAGCAGTACTTC
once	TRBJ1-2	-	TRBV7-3	CASSLASGGFWTF	TGTGCCAGCAGCTTAGCCAGTGGGGGTTTTTGGACCTTC
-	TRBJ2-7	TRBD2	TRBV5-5	CASSVSGTSNEQYF	TGTGCCAGCAGCGTATCCGGGACTAGCAACGAGCAGTACTTC
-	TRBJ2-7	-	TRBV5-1	CASRPRGGSYEQYF	TGCGCCAGCAGACCGCGGGGCGGATCTTACGAGCAGTACTTC
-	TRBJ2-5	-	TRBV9	CASSVTIQETQYF	TGTGCCAGCAGCGTAACTATTCAAGAGACCCAGTACTTC
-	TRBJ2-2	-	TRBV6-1	CATLKGAGELFF	TGTGCCACCCTAAAGGGCGCCGGGGAGCTGTTTTTT
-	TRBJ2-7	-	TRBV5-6	CASSFQGRKEQYF	TGTGCCAGCAGCTTCCAGGGGCGGAAAGAGCAGTACTTC
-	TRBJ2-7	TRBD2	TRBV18	CASSSISWASGTYEQYF	TGTGCCAGCTCATCCATCAGCTGGGCTAGCGGCACTTACGAGCAGTACTTC
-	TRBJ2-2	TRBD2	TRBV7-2	CASSLVAGDTGELFF	TGTGCCAGCAGCTTGGTAGCGGGGGATACCGGGGAGCTGTTTTTT
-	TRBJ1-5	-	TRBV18	CASSPLMNQPQHF	TGTGCCAGCTCACCCCTCATGAATCAGCCCCAGCATTTT
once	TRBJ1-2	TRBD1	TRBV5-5	CASSLRTGIFYGYTF	TGTGCCAGCAGCTTGCGGACAGGGATTTTCTATGGCTACACCTTC
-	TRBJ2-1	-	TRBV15	CATSRDPFDLIIPTTRANEQFF	TGTGCCACCAGCAGAGATCCGTTTGACCTAATAATCCCCACAACCAGGGCCAATGAGCAGTTCTTC
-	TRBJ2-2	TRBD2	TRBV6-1	CASSEVAGGPGGELFF	TGTGCCAGCAGTGAAGTAGCGGGAGGGCCTGGCGGGGAGCTGTTTTTT
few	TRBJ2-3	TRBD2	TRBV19	CASSRLAGDPSTDTQYF	TGTGCCAGTAGTAGACTAGCGGGGGACCCTAGCACAGATACGCAGTATTTT
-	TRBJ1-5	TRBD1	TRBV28	CASRSTGTGDQPQHF	TGTGCCAGCAGAAGTACCGGGACAGGGGACCAGCCCCAGCATTTT
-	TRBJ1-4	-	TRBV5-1	CASSLELGPRGNEKLFF	TGCGCCAGCAGCTTGGAGTTAGGGCCTAGGGGTAATGAAAAACTGTTTTTT
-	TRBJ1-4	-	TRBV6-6	CASSYSRTNEKLFF	TGTGCCAGCAGTTACTCCAGGACTAATGAAAAACTGTTTTTT